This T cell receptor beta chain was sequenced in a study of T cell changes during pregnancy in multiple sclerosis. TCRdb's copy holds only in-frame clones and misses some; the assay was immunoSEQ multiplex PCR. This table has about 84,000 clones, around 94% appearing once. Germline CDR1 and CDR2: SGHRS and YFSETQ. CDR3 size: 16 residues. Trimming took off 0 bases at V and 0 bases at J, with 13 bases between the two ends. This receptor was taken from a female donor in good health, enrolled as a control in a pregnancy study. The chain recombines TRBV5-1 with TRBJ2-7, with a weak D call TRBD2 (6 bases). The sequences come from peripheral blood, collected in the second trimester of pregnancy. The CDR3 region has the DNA TGCGCCAGCAGCTTGGCTCGGGTCGGGAGCTCCTACGAGCAGTACTTC. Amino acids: CASSLARVGSSYEQYF.